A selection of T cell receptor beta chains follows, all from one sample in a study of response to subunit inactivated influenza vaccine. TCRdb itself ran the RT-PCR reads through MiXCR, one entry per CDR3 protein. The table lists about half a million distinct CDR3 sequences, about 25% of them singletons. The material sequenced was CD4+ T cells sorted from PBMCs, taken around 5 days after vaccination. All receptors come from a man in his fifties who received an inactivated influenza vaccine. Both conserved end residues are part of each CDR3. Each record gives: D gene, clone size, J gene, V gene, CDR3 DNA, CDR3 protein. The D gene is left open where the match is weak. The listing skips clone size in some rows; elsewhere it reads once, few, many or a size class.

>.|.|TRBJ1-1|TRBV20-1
TGCAGTGCTAGAGATGCCGGGTTGAACACTGAAGCTTTCTTT
CSARDAGLNTEAFF
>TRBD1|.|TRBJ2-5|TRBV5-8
TGTGCCAGCAGCTTGGGGCAGGGGGCTACTTTTGGGACCCAGTACTTC
CASSLGQGATFGTQYF
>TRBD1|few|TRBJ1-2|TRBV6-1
TGTGCCAGCAAACCGGGACAGGCCTATGGCTACACCTTC
CASKPGQAYGYTF
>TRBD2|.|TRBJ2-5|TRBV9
TGTGCCAGCAGCCTGTCCGGGGGGGCCCAAGAGACCCAGTACTTC
CASSLSGGAQETQYF
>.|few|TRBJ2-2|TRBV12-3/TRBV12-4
TGTGCCAGCACCAATCCCGGGGGCACAGGTGGAGGGGAGCTGTTTTTT
CASTNPGGTGGGELFF
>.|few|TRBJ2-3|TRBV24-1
TGTGCCACCAGTGATCCGACAGGATCAGATACGCAGTATTTT
CATSDPTGSDTQYF
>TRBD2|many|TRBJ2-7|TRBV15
TGTGCCACCAGCAGCATCTTCACTAGCGCCGAGCAGTACTTC
CATSSIFTSAEQYF
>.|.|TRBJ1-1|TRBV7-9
TGTGCCAGCAGCTTAGCCCTTATGAACACTGAAGCTTTCTTT
CASSLALMNTEAFF
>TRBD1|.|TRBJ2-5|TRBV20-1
TGCAGTGCTAGAGAATTGGGGGACAGCGTACAAGAGACCCAGTACTTC
CSARELGDSVQETQYF
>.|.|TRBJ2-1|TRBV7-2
TGTGCCAGCATCCCCGACTGGTTTTACAATGAGCAGTTCTTC
CASIPDWFYNEQFF
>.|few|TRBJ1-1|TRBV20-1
TGCAGTGCTAGGAGGCGGCTGAACACTGAAGCTTTCTTT
CSARRRLNTEAFF
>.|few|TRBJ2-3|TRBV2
TGTGCCAGCAGCGGGATTACAGATACGCAGTATTTT
CASSGITDTQYF
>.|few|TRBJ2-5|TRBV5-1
TGCGCCAGCAGCTTGGTATCGGCTAGTCAAGAGACCCAGTACTTC
CASSLVSASQETQYF
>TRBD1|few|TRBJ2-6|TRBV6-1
TGTGCCAGCAGAAAACAGGGGGCGGGGGGGGCCAACGTCCTGACTTTC
CASRKQGAGGANVLTF
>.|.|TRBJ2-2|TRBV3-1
TGTGCCAGCAGCCCTAGGGCTGGGGCCGGGGAGCTGTTTTTT
CASSPRAGAGELFF
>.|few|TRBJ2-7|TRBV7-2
TGTGCCAGCAGCTTAGCGGGCAGGGATTTGCAGTACTTC
CASSLAGRDLQYF
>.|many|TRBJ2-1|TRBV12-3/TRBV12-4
TGTGCCAGCAGTTTTAAGGGAGGTAGCATCCCCAATGAGCAGTTCTTC
CASSFKGGSIPNEQFF
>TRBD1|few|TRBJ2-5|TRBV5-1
TGCGCCAGCAGCCCAGGACAGGGCTGGAAGACCCAGTACTTC
CASSPGQGWKTQYF
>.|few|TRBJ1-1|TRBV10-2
TGCGCCAGCAGTGCGGGGGTAGCTGAAGCTTTCTTT
CASSAGVAEAFF
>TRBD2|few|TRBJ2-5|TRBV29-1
TGCAGCGTTGACTACGGGGGGAGCGAGACCCAGTACTTC
CSVDYGGSETQYF
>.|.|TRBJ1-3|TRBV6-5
TGTGCCAGCAGTTACACCGGGTCATCTGGAAACACCATATATTTT
CASSYTGSSGNTIYF